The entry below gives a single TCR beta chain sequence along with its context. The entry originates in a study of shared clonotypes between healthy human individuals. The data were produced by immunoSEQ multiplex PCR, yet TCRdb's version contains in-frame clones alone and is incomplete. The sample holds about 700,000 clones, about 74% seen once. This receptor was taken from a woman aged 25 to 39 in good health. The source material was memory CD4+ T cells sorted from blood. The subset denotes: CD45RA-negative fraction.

Here the CDR3 reads CAWSVHGTEAFF. As DNA, the CDR3 is TGTGCCTGGAGTGTACACGGCACTGAAGCTTTCTTT. The chain couples TRBV30 to TRBJ1-1; no clear D gene. Germline V gives CDR1 GTSNPN, CDR2 SVGIG (reference sequence). V was shortened by 0 bases and J by 4 bases, with 6 bases between the two germline ends. This CDR3 contains 12 residues.